This record concerns one TCR beta chain sequence. This sample includes further DNA sequences coding for the same CDR3. This entry is derived from a study of blood T cell repertoires in COVID-19. The overall study: Sources were T cells, B-cell-depleted T cells, or PBMCs; the material itself was cDNA or gDNA.

Assay used: immunoSEQ multiplex PCR; TCRdb lists only in-frame clones, some missing. The profile shows 200,000 or so clones, about 79% of them singletons. From germline, CDR1 is SGDLS and CDR2 YYNGEE. The CDR3 covers 15 residues. The germline V and J ends were trimmed by 2 bases and 2 bases, with 14 bases remaining between them. This TCR was sampled from a man aged 35-49 years who had recovered from COVID-19. Sequenced input: peripheral blood. The V call is TRBV9, the J call TRBJ2-7; tentative D call: TRBD2 (5 bases). The CDR3 bases are TGTGCCAGCAGCGTGGGTGAGGGCCCAACCTACGAGCAGTACTTC. Encoded protein: CASSVGEGPTYEQYF.